This TCR beta chain was retrieved from a study of PD-L1 blockade in urothelial cancer. Study-wide context: About 85% of the 29 patients were men whose urothelial cancer was bladder-origin. Peripheral blood specimens exhibited a median yield of approximately 150,000 T cells. At 6 weeks and at 3 weeks (second dose) after treatment start, blood was analyzed. Study-level findings and limits: When measured at 3 weeks, tumor-associated blood clones expanded more in durable-benefit patients.

The protocol was immunoSEQ multiplex PCR, while the TCRdb copy is restricted to in-frame clones and leaves out a portion. Of about 100,000 clones in the sample, around 93% were seen once. Trimming cost V 4 bases and J 4 bases, with 7 bases left between them. The CDR3 totals 13 residues. Germline V gene data show CDR1 as WNHNN and CDR2 as SYGVQD (reference sequence). This clone came up once. Its cognate antigen is unknown. The receptor comes from a woman aged 80 or older with urothelial cancer. Sample: PBMCs, taken around atezolizumab (anti-PD-L1) treatment. The V and J genes are TRBV10-1 and TRBJ2-2; the D gene is possibly TRBD2 (6 bases). The CDR3 DNA is TGCGCCAGCAGTGTGGGGGGCACCGGGGAGCTGTTTTTT. The encoded protein is CASSVGGTGELFF.